This T cell receptor beta chain emerged from a study of OX40 agonist ivuxolimab in advanced cancers. Background on the study: In this cohort, patients received ivuxolimab, an agonistic anti-OX40 (CD134) antibody.

This table comes from immunoSEQ multiplex PCR, and its TCRdb copy is limited to in-frame clones, with some not included. The sample comprises 60,000 to 80,000 clones, roughly 90% of which are singletons, and 0.4% to 0.5% rests with the top ten. This specimen consisted of CD4+ or CD8+ T cells sorted from blood, obtained in a trial of the OX40 agonist ivuxolimab. The source is an adult with an advanced solid tumor such as melanoma, head and neck, liver or kidney cancer.

The CDR3 is CASSQQGASQPQHF. DNA for the CDR3: TGTGCCAGCTCCCAACAGGGGGCCAGTCAGCCCCAGCATTTT. V usage is TRBV18 and J usage is TRBJ1-5, with 9 bases identical to TRBD1. The CDR3 has 14 residues. J gave up 6 bases and V 6 bases, and 6 bases lay outside the gene matches. Per germline, CDR1 KGHSH and CDR2 LQKENI.